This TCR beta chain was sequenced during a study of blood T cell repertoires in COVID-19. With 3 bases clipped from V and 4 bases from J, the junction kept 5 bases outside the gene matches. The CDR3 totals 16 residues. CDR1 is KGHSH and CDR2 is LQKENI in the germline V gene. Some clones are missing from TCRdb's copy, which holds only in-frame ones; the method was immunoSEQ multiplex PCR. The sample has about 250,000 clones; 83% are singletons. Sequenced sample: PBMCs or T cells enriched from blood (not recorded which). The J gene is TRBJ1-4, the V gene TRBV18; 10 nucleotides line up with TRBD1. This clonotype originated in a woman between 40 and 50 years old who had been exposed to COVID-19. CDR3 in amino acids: CASSPGQGNNNEKLFF. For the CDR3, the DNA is TGTGCCAGCTCACCGGGACAGGGGAATAATAATGAAAAACTGTTTTTT.